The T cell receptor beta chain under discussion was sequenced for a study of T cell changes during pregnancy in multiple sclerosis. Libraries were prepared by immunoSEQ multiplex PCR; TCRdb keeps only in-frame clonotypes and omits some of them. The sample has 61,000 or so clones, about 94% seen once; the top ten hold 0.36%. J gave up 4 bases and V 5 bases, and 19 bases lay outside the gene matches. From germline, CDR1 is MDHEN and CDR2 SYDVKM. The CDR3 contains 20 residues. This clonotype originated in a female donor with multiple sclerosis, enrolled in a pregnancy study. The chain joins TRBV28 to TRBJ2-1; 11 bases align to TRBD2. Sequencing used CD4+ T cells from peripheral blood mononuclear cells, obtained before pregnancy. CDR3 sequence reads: CASSGWTGGTSGVGYNEQFF. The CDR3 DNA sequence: TGTGCCAGCAGTGGGTGGACAGGCGGGACTAGCGGCGTCGGGTACAATGAGCAGTTCTTC.